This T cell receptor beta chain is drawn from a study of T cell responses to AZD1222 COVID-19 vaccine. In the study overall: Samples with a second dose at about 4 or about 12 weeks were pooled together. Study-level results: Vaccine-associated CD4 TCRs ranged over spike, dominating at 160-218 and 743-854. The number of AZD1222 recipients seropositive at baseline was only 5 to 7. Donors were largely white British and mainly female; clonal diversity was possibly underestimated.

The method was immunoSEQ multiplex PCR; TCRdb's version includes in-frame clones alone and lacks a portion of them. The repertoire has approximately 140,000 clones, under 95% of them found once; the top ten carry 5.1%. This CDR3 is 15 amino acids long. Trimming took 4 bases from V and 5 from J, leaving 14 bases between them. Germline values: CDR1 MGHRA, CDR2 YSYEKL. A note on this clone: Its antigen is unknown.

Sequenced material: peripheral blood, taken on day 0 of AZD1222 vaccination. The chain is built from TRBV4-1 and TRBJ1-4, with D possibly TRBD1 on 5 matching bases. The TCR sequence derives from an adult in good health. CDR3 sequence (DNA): TGCGCCAGCAGCCCAGGCTGGGCAGGGAATGAAAAACTGTTTTTT. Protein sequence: CASSPGWAGNEKLFF.